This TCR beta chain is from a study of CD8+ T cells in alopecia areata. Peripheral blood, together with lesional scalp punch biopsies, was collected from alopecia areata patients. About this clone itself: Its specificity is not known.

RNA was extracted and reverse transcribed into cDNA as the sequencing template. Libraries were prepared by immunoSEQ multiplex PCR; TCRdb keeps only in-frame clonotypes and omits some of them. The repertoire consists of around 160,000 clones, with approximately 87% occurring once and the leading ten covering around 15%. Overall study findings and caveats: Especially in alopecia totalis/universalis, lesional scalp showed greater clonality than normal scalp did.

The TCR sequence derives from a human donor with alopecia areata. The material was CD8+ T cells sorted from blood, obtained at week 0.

CDR3 nucleotides: TGTGCCAGCAGCTTACCCGGGCCAGTAGGCAATGAGCAGTTCTTC. Translation gives CASSLPGPVGNEQFF. The chain carries TRBV7-8 and TRBJ2-1; D is undetermined. Germline CDR1 SGHVS, CDR2 FQNEAQ. This CDR3 region has 15 residues. V lost 2 bases to trimming and J lost 6 bases, with 14 bases between them.